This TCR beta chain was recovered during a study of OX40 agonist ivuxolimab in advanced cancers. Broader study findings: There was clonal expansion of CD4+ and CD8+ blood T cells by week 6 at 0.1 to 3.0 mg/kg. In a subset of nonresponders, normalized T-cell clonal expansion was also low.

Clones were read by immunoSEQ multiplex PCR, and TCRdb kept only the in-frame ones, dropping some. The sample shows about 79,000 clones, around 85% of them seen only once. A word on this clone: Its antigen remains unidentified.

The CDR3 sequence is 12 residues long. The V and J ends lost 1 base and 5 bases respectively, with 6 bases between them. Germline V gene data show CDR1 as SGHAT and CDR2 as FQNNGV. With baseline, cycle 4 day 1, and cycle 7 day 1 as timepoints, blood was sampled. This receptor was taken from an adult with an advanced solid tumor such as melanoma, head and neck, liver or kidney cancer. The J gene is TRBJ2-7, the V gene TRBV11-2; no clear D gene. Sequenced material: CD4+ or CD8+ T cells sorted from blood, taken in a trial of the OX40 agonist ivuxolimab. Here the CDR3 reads CASSLGGHEQYF. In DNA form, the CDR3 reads TGTGCCAGCAGCTTAGGAGGCCACGAGCAGTACTTC.